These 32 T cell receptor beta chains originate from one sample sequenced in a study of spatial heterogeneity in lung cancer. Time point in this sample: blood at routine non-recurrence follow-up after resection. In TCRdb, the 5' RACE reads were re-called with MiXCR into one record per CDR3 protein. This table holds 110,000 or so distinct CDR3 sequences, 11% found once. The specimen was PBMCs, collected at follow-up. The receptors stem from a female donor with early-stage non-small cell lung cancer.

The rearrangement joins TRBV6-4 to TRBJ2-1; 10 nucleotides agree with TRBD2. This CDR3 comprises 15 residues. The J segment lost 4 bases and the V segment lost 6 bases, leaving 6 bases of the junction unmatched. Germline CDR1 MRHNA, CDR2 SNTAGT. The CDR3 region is CASSPGLAQYNEQFF. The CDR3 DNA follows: TGTGCCAGCAGCCCGGGACTAGCGCAGTACAATGAGCAGTTCTTC.

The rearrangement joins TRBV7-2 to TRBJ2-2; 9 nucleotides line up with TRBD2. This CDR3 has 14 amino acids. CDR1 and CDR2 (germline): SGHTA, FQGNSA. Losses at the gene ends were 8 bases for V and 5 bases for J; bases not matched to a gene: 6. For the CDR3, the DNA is TGTGCCAGCTTAGCGGGAGTTAGGACCGGGGAGCTGTTTTTT. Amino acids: CASLAGVRTGELFF.

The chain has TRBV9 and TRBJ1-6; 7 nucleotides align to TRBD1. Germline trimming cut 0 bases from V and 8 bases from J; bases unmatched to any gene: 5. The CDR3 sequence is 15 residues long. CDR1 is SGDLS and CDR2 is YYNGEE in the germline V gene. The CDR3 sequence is CASSVVPGGDSPLHF. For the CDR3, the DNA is TGTGCCAGCAGCGTAGTTCCAGGGGGAGATTCACCCCTCCACTTT.

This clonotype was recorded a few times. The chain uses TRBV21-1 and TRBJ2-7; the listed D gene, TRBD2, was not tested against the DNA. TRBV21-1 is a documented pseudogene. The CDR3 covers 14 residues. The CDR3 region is CARTTTRREFEQYV. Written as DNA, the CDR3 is TGTGCCAGAACCACCACCAGACGGGAGTTCGAGCAGTACGTC.

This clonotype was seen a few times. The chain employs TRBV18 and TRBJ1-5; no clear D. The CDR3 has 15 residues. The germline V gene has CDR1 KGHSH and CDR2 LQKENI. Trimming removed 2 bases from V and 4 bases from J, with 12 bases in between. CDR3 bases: TGTGCCAGCTCACCAGGGCAGGTTTCTAATCAGCCCCAGCATTTT. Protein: CASSPGQVSNQPQHF. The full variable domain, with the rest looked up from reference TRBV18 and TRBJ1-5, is NAGVMQNPRHLVRRRGQEARLRCSPMKGHSHVYWYRQLPEEGLKFMVYLQKENIIDESGMPKERFSAEFPKEGPSILRIQQVVRGDSAAYFCASSPGQVSNQPQHFGDGTRLSIL.

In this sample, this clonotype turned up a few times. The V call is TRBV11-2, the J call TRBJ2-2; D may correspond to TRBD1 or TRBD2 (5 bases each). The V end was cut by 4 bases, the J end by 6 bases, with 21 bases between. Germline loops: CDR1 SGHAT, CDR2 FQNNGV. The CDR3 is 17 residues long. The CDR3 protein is CASSWAGPGRDAGELFF. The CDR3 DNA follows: TGTGCCAGCAGCTGGGCAGGACCGGGACGGGACGCCGGGGAGCTGTTTTTT. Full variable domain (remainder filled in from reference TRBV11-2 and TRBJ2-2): EAGVAQSPRYKIIEKRQSVAFWCNPISGHATLYWYQQILGQGPKLLIQFQNNGVVDDSQLPKDRFSAERLKGVDSTLKIQPAKLEDSAVYLCASSWAGPGRDAGELFFGEGSRLTVL.

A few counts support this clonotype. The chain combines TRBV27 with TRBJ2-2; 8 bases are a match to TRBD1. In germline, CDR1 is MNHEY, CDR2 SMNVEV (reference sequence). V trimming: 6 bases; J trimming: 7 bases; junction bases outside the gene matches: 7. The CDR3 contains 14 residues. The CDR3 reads CASRRDRRIGELFF. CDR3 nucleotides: TGTGCCAGCAGAAGGGACAGGAGAATCGGGGAGCTGTTTTTT.

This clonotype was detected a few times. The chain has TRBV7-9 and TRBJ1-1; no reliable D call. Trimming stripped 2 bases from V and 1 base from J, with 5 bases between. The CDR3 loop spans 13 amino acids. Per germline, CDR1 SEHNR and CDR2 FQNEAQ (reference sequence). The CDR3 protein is CASSLSGNTEAFF. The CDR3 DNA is TGTGCCAGCAGCTTATCGGGGAACACTGAAGCTTTCTTT.

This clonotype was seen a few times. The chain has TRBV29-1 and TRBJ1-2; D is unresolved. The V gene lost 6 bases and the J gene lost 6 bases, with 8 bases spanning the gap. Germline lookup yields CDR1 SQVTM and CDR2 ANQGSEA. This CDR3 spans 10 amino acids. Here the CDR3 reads CSVVHNGYTF. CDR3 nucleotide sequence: TGCAGCGTAGTGCACAATGGCTACACCTTC.

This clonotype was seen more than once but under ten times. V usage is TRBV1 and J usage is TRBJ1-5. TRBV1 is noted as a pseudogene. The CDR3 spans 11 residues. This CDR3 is CTSRGNQPQHF. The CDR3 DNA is TGCACCAGCAGGGGGAATCAGCCCCAGCATTTT.

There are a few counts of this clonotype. The CDR3 region has the DNA TGTGCCACCAGCAGGTCCTTGGGAGGACTACTCACAGATACGCAGTATTTT. This codes for CATSRSLGGLLTDTQYF. The rearrangement joins TRBV15 to TRBJ2-3; the D gene is possibly TRBD2 (6 bases). This CDR3 has 17 residues. Germline V gene lookup returns CDR1 LNHNV and CDR2 YYDKDF (reference sequence). V was clipped by 3 bases and J by 2 bases, with 18 bases between them.

The CDR3 region is CASSKVGRTGDNTEAFF. The CDR3 DNA follows: TGTGCCAGCAGCAAAGTCGGAAGGACAGGGGACAACACTGAAGCTTTCTTT. The chain joins TRBV21-1 to TRBJ1-1; the table names TRBD1, a call not compared with the DNA. TRBV21-1 is a pseudogene locus. The CDR3 spans 17 residues.

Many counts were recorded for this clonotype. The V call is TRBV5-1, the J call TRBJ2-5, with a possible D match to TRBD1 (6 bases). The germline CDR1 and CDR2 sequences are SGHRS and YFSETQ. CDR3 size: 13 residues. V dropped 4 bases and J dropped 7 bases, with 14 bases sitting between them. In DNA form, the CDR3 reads TGCGCCAGCAGCGAGACAGGAAGGGGGACCCAGTACTTC. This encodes CASSETGRGTQYF.

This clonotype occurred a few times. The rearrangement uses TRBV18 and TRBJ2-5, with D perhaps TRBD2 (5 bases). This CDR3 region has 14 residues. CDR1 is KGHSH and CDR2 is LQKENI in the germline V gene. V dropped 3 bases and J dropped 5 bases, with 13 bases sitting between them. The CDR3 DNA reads TGTGCCAGCTCACCCGTCGATACTAGTGAGACCCAGTACTTC. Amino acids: CASSPVDTSETQYF. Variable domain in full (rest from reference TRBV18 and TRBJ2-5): NAGVMQNPRHLVRRRGQEARLRCSPMKGHSHVYWYRQLPEEGLKFMVYLQKENIIDESGMPKERFSAEFPKEGPSILRIQQVVRGDSAAYFCASSPVDTSETQYFGPGTRLLVL.

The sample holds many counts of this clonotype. CDR3 sequence (DNA): TGTGCCAGCAGCTCGGACCGAACGAACACCGGGGAGCTGTTTTTT. Translating gives CASSSDRTNTGELFF. V gene TRBV11-2 combines with J gene TRBJ2-2; D not certain. V shed 4 bases and J shed 0 bases, with 9 bases lying between them. The germline V gene encodes CDR1 SGHAT and CDR2 FQNNGV. This CDR3 spans 15 amino acids.

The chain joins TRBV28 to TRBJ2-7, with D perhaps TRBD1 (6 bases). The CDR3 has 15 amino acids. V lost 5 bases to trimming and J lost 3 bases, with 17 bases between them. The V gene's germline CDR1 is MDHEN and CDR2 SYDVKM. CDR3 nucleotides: TGTGCCAGCAGTGGGGGCTTCGCAGGCCTCTACGAGCAGTACTTC. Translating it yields CASSGGFAGLYEQYF. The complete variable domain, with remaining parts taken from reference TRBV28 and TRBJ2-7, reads DVKVTQSSRYLVKRTGEKVFLECVQDMDHENMFWYRQDPGLGLRLIYFSYDVKMKEKGDIPEGYSVSREKKERFSLILESASTNQTSMYLCASSGGFAGLYEQYFGPGTRLTVT.

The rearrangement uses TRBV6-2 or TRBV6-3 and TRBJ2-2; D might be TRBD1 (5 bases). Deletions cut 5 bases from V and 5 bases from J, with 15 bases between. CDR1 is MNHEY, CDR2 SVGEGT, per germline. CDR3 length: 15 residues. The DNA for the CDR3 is TGTGCCAGCAGTCGCGACAGATCCCGGACCGGGGAGCTGTTTTTT. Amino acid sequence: CASSRDRSRTGELFF.

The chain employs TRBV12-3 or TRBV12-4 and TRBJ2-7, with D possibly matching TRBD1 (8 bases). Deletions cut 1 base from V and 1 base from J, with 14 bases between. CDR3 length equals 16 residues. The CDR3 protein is CASSLGTGRGSYEQYF. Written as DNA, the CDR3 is TGTGCCAGCAGTTTAGGGACAGGGAGGGGATCCTACGAGCAGTACTTC.

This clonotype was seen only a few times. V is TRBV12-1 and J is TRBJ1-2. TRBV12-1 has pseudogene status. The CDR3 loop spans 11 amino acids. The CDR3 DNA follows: TGTGCCAGCAGCATCCCCGATGGCTACACCTTC. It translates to CASSIPDGYTF.

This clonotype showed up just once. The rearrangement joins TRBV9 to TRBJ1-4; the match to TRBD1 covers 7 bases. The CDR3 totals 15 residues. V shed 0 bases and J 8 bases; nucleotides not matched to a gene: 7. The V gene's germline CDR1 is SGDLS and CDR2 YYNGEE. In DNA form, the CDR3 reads TGTGCCAGCAGCGTAGAGATGGCAGGGGGAGAAAAACTGTTTTTT. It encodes CASSVEMAGGEKLFF.

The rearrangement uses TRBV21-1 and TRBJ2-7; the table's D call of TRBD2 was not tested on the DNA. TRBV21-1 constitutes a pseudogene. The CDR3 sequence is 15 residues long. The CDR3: CASSNRTSGSYEQYV. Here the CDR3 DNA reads TGTGCCAGCAGCAACAGGACTAGCGGGTCCTACGAGCAGTACGTC.

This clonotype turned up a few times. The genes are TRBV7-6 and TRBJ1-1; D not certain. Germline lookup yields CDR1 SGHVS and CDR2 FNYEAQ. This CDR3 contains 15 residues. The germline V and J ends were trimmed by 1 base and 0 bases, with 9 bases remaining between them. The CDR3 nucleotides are TGTGCCAGCAGCTTAGGACCAGCTATGAACACTGAAGCTTTCTTT. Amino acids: CASSLGPAMNTEAFF.

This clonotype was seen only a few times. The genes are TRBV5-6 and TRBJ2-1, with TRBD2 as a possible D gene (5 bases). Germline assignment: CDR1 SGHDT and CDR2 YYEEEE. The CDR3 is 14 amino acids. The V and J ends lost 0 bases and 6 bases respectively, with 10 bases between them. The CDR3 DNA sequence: TGTGCCAGCAGCTTGGACCCCGAGGGCAATGAGCAGTTCTTC. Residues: CASSLDPEGNEQFF.

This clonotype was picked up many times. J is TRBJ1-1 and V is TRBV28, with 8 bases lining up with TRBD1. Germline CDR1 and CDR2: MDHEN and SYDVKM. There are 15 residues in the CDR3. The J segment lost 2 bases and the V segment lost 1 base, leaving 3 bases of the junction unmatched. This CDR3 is CASSLFQGANTEAFF. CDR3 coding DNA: TGTGCCAGCAGTTTATTTCAGGGGGCAAACACTGAAGCTTTCTTT. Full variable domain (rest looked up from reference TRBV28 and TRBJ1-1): DVKVTQSSRYLVKRTGEKVFLECVQDMDHENMFWYRQDPGLGLRLIYFSYDVKMKEKGDIPEGYSVSREKKERFSLILESASTNQTSMYLCASSLFQGANTEAFFGQGTRLTVV.

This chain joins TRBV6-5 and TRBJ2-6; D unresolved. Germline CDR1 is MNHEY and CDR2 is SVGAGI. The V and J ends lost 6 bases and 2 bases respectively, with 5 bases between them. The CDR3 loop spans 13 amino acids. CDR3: CASRGTGANVLTF. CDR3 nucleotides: TGTGCCAGCAGGGGAACTGGGGCCAACGTCCTGACTTTC.

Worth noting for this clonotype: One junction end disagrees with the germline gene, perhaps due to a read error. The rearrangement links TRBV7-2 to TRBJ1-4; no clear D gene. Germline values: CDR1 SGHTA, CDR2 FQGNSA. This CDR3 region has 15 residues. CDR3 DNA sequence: TGTGCCAGCAGCCGACCGCCTAATGGGAATGAAAAACTGTTTTTC. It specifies CASSRPPNGNEKLFF.

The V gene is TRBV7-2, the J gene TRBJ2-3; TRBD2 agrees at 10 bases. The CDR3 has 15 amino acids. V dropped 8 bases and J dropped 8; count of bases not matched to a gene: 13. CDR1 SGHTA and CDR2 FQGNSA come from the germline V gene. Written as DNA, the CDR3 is TGTGCCAGCTTAGCGAGGCTAGCGGGAGTTAGTACGCAGTATTTT. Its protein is CASLARLAGVSTQYF.

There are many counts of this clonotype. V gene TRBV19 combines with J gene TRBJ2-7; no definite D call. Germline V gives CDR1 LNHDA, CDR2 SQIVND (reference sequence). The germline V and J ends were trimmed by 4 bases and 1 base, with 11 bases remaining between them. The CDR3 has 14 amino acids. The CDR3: CASSTGHPSYEQYF. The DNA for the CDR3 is TGTGCCAGTAGTACAGGCCATCCGTCCTACGAGCAGTACTTC.

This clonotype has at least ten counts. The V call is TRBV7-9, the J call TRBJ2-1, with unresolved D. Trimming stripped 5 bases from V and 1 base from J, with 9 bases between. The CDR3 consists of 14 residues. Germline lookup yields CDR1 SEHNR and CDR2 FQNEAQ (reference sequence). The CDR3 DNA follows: TGTGCCAGCAGCCACTCTCGGTCCTACAATGAGCAGTTCTTC. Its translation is CASSHSRSYNEQFF. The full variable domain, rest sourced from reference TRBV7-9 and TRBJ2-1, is DTGVSQNPRHKITKRGQNVTFRCDPISEHNRLYWYRQTLGQGPEFLTYFQNEAQLEKSRLLSDRFSAERPKGSFSTLEIQRTEQGDSAMYLCASSHSRSYNEQFFGPGTRLTVL.

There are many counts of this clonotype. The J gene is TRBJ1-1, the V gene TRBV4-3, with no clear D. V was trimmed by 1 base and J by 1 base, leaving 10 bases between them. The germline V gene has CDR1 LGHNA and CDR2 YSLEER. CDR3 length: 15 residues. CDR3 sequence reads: CASSQASNENTEAFF. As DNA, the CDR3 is TGCGCCAGCAGCCAAGCATCTAACGAGAACACTGAAGCTTTCTTT.

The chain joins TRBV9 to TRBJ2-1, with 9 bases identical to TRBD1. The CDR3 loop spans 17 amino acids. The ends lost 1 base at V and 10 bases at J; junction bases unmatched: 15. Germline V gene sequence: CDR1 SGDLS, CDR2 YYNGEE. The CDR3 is CASSVSGPGQGFVEQFF. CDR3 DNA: TGTGCCAGCAGCGTATCGGGACCGGGACAGGGTTTTGTGGAGCAGTTCTTC.

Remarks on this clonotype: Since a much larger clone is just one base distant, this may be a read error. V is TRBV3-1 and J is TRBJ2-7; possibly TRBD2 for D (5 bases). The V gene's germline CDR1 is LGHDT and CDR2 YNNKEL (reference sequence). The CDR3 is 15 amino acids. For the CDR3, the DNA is TGTGCCAGCAGCCAAGCGGGGAGCGTCGCCTACAAGCAGTACTTC. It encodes CASSQAGSVAYKQYF.